This entry lists 20 T cell receptor beta chains sequenced from one sample in a study of radiation and T cells in renal cell carcinoma. Assay: immunoSEQ multiplex PCR; the TCRdb copy retains only in-frame clones and omits some. This sample has under 150,000 clones, with over 75% found just once. Time point here: blood 2 weeks post-SBRT. The treatment is: 15 Gy SBRT to primary tumor, nephrectomy 4 weeks later. The material was blood, obtained from a patient whose treatment included radiotherapy and nephrectomy. The receptors were sampled from an older woman with renal cell carcinoma.

The V call is TRBV6-1, the J call TRBJ1-6, with D hard to call. Germline assignment: CDR1 MNHNS and CDR2 SASEGT. This CDR3 contains 13 residues. Deletions cut 2 bases from V and 5 bases from J, with 4 bases between. The CDR3 protein is CASSEMDNSPLHF. CDR3 coding DNA: TGTGCCAGCAGTGAAATGGATAATTCACCCCTCCACTTT.

The CDR3 nucleotides are TGCGCCAGCAGCCAAGAGGCGGGGACTGGCACAGATACGCAGTATTTT. Its protein is CASSQEAGTGTDTQYF. V and J are TRBV4-3 and TRBJ2-3; tentative D call: TRBD2 (6 bases). The V end lost 0 bases, the J end lost 1 base, and 11 bases lay between the germline ends. Germline-derived CDR1 and CDR2 are LGHNA and YSLEER. The CDR3 covers 16 residues.

The rearrangement uses TRBV5-4 and TRBJ1-4; 8 bases match TRBD1. From germline, CDR1 is SGHNT and CDR2 YYREEE (reference sequence). V shed 3 bases and J 6 bases; nucleotides not matched to a gene: 7. The CDR3 consists of 15 residues. This chain's CDR3 is CASSSQGAGDEKLFF. The CDR3 coding sequence is TGTGCCAGCAGCTCGCAGGGGGCTGGGGATGAAAAACTGTTTTTT.

The chain is built from TRBV19 and TRBJ1-1; 12 bases match TRBD1. V trimming: 8 bases; J trimming: 4 bases; junction bases outside the gene matches: 8. This CDR3 comprises 15 residues. The V gene's germline CDR1 is LNHDA and CDR2 SQIVND (reference sequence). Written as DNA, the CDR3 is TGTGCCAGTGCCTTTGGGACAGGGGGCGTCACTGAAGCTTTCTTT. This encodes CASAFGTGGVTEAFF.

This clone was counted a single time. The J gene is TRBJ2-3, the V gene TRBV9; 8 nucleotides align to TRBD2. The CDR3 runs to 17 residues. The J segment lost 2 bases and the V segment lost 0 bases, leaving 8 bases of the junction unmatched. Germline CDR1 and CDR2: SGDLS and YYNGEE. The CDR3 sequence: CASSVATGGSITDTQYF. As DNA, the CDR3 is TGTGCCAGCAGCGTAGCGACGGGGGGGTCCATCACAGATACGCAGTATTTT.

The rearrangement uses TRBV7-2 and TRBJ2-5, with D perhaps given as TRBD1 or TRBD2 (5 bases each). The germline V gene encodes CDR1 SGHTA and CDR2 FQGNSA. This CDR3 region has 15 residues. With 4 bases removed from V and 2 bases from J, the gap between germline ends came to 14 bases. The CDR3: CASSYPGSEQETQYF. The CDR3 nucleotides read TGTGCCAGCAGCTACCCAGGGAGCGAACAAGAGACCCAGTACTTC.

This chain joins TRBV9 and TRBJ2-2; 8 nucleotides line up with TRBD1. Germline lookup yields CDR1 SGDLS and CDR2 YYNGEE. The V and J ends lost 0 bases and 5 bases, in that order; junction bases with no gene match: 3. The CDR3 loop spans 15 amino acids. The CDR3 sequence: CASSVVQGATGELFF. The CDR3 DNA reads TGTGCCAGCAGCGTAGTGCAGGGGGCAACCGGGGAGCTGTTTTTT. Complete variable domain (other parts from reference TRBV9 and TRBJ2-2): DSGVTQTPKHLITATGQRVTLRCSPRSGDLSVYWYQQSLDQGLQFLIQYYNGEERAKGNILERFSAQQFPDLHSELNLSSLELGDSALYFCASSVVQGATGELFFGEGSRLTVL.

For the CDR3, the DNA is TGTGCCAGCAGTGTTTCAGCGGGGGGACGCACAGATACGCAGTATTTT. Its translation: CASSVSAGGRTDTQYF. The J gene is TRBJ2-3, the V gene TRBV2, with 9 bases aligning to TRBD2. This CDR3 has 16 amino acids. In germline, CDR1 is SNHLY, CDR2 FYNNEI. With 4 bases clipped from V and 1 base from J, the junction kept 6 bases outside the gene matches.

V and J are TRBV5-1 and TRBJ1-4; D uncertain. The length of the CDR3 is 14 residues. Trimming left V 0 bases short and J 4 bases short, with 7 bases between. Germline CDR1 is SGHRS and CDR2 is YFSETQ. This CDR3 is CASSLGGINEKLFF. As DNA, the CDR3 is TGCGCCAGCAGCTTGGGGGGAATTAATGAAAAACTGTTTTTT. Filled out from reference TRBV5-1 and TRBJ1-4, the complete variable domain reads KAGVTQTPRYLIKTRGQQVTLSCSPISGHRSVSWYQQTPGQGLQFLFEYFSETQRNKGNFPGRFSGRQFSNSRSEMNVSTLELGDSALYLCASSLGGINEKLFFGSGTQLSVL.

The chain is built from TRBV6-8 and TRBJ1-5; D ambiguous. The V gene's germline CDR1 is MNHGY and CDR2 SAAAGT. V was trimmed by 5 bases and J by 6 bases, leaving 11 bases between them. The CDR3 extends over 13 amino acids. CDR3 sequence: CASSINGGQPQHF. The CDR3 nucleotides are TGTGCCAGCAGTATTAACGGAGGTCAGCCCCAGCATTTT.

The chain joins TRBV10-3 to TRBJ2-2; D is tentatively TRBD1 or TRBD2 (6 bases each). Trimming pared 5 bases from V and 3 bases from J, leaving 13 bases between. Germline CDR1 ENHRY, CDR2 SYGVKD. CDR3 length: 15 residues. CDR3 amino acids: CAISTRGEHTGELFF. The CDR3 DNA sequence: TGTGCCATCAGTACTAGGGGGGAACACACCGGGGAGCTGTTTTTT.

The V call is TRBV4-1, the J call TRBJ2-1; 12 bases line up with TRBD2. The CDR3 consists of 15 residues. Germline CDR1 is MGHRA and CDR2 is YSYEKL. V shed 5 bases, J shed 6 bases, and the junction held 5 bases outside the gene matches. The CDR3 nucleotides are TGCGCCAGCAGCTGGACTAGCGGGACTGGCAATGAGCAGTTCTTC. As protein: CASSWTSGTGNEQFF.

The rearrangement uses TRBV6-5 and TRBJ2-7; D is undetermined. The germline gives CDR1 MNHEY, CDR2 SVGAGI. The CDR3 runs 14 residues. V was pared by 0 bases and J by 2 bases, with 8 bases between. The CDR3 coding sequence is TGTGCCAGCAGTTACTCGGGCAGCCCCTACGAGCAGTACTTC. As protein: CASSYSGSPYEQYF.

The chain links TRBV27 to TRBJ1-5, with D unresolved. The CDR3 extends over 14 amino acids. CDR1 MNHEY and CDR2 SMNVEV come from the germline V gene (reference sequence). Between the trimmed V and J ends, which lost 0 bases and 7 bases, there was a span of 10 bases. The CDR3 DNA sequence: TGTGCCAGCAGTTTATCGAGTCCGGGCCAGCCCCAGCATTTT. Its protein is CASSLSSPGQPQHF.

In regard to this clone: Other DNA sequences in this sample translate to the same CDR3. The chain couples TRBV5-4 to TRBJ1-2; 10 bases match TRBD1. Trimming removed 4 bases from V and 4 bases from J; junction bases left unmatched: 4. CDR1 is SGHNT and CDR2 is YYREEE in the germline V gene (reference sequence). This CDR3 has 14 amino acids. Here the CDR3 reads CASSTGQGSYGYTF. CDR3 in DNA: TGTGCCAGCAGCACGGGACAGGGGAGCTATGGCTACACCTTC.

V is TRBV6-1 and J is TRBJ1-5; D is uncertain. The germline V gene has CDR1 MNHNS and CDR2 SASEGT. This CDR3 comprises 18 residues. With 1 base removed from V and 2 bases from J, the gap between germline ends came to 18 bases. CDR3 DNA: TGTGCCAGCAGTGAAGTTCATGAGGACTCCCGAGGCAATCAGCCCCAGCATTTT. Protein product: CASSEVHEDSRGNQPQHF.

This clone was seen only a few times. The chain combines TRBV5-6 with TRBJ2-7, with unresolved D. CDR1 is SGHDT, CDR2 YYEEEE, per germline. This CDR3 is 16 amino acids long. V was cut by 1 base and J by 0 bases, with 14 bases left in between. The CDR3 coding sequence is TGTGCCAGCAGCTTGTCCTTCCAGGCTTCCTCCTACGAGCAGTACTTC. The encoded protein is CASSLSFQASSYEQYF.

The genes are TRBV11-2 and TRBJ2-1; 9 nucleotides agree with TRBD2. J lost 7 bases, V lost 4 bases, and 5 bases had no gene match. The germline V gene encodes CDR1 SGHAT and CDR2 FQNNGV. CDR3 length: 14 residues. CDR3 protein: CASSSSGVWNEQFF. The CDR3 DNA reads TGTGCCAGCAGCTCTAGCGGGGTATGGAATGAGCAGTTCTTC.

J is TRBJ2-7 and V is TRBV6-5, with 7 positions matching TRBD2. The germline CDR1 and CDR2 sequences are MNHEY and SVGAGI. V was clipped by 0 bases and J by 2 bases; unmatched bases: 1. The CDR3 runs 14 residues. The CDR3 protein is CASSYSGRAYEQYF. CDR3 DNA sequence: TGTGCCAGCAGTTACTCTGGGAGGGCCTACGAGCAGTACTTC.

This clone was detected once. The chain carries TRBV7-9 and TRBJ2-1; D unclear. Germline assignment: CDR1 SEHNR and CDR2 FQNEAQ (reference sequence). CDR3 length: 14 amino acids. V was cut by 2 bases and J by 5 bases, with 10 bases left in between. For the CDR3, the DNA is TGTGCCAGCAGCTTATCGTTGAGTAACAATGAGCAGTTCTTC. The encoded protein is CASSLSLSNNEQFF.